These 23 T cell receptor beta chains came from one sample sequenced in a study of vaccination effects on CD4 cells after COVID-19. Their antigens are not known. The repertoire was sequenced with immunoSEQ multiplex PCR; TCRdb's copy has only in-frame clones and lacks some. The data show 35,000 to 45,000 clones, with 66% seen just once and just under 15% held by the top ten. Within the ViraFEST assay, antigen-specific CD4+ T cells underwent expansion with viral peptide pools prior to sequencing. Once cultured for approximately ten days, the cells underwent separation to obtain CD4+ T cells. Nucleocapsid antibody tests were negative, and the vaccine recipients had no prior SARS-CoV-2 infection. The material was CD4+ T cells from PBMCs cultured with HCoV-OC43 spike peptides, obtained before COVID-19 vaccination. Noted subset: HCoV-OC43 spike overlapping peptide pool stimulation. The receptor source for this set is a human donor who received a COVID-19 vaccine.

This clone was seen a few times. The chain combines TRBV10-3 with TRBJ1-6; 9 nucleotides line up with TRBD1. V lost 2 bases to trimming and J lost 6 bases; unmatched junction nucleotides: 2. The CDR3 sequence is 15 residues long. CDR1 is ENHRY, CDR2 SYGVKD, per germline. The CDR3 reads CAISEQQGANSPLHF. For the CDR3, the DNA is TGTGCCATCAGTGAGCAACAGGGGGCTAATTCACCCCTCCACTTT.

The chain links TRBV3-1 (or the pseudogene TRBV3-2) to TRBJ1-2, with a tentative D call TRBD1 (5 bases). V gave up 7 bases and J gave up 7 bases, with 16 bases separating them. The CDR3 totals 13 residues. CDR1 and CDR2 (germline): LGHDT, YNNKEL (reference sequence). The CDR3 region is CASKMGVSLGYTF. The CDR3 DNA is TGTGCCAGCAAGATGGGGGTTTCCCTTGGCTACACCTTC.

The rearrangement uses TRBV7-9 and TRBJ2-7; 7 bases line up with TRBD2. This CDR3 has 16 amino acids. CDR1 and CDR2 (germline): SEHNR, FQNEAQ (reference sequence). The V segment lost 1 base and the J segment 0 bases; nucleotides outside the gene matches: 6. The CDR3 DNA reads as TGTGCCAGCAGCTTAGGGCGGGGGTATAGCTCCTACGAGCAGTACTTC. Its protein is CASSLGRGYSSYEQYF.

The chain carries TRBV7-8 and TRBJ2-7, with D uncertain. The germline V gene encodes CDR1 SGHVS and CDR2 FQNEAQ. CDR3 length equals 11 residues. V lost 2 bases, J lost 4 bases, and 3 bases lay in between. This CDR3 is CASSLIYEQYF. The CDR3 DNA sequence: TGTGCCAGCAGCTTAATTTACGAGCAGTACTTC.

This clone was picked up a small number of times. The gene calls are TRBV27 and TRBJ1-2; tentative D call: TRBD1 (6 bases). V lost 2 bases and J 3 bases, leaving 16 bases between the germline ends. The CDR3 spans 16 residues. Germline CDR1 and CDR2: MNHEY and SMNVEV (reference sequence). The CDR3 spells CASSLDPGAPHYGYTF. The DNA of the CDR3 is TGTGCCAGCAGTTTAGATCCAGGGGCCCCCCACTATGGCTACACCTTC.

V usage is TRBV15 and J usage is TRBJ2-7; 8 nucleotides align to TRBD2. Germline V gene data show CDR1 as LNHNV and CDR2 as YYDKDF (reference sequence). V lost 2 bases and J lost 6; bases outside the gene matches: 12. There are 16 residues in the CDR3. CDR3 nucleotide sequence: TGTGCCACCAGCAGACCGGGACTAGGAGTAGCAGTCGAGCAGTACTTC. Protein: CATSRPGLGVAVEQYF.

The CDR3 here is CASSFNSPSANSPLHF. In DNA form, the CDR3 reads TGCGCCAGCAGCTTTAATTCTCCCAGTGCTAATTCACCCCTCCACTTT. The rearrangement links TRBV5-1 to TRBJ1-6; D gene ambiguous. The CDR3 extends over 16 amino acids. Germline CDR1 SGHRS, CDR2 YFSETQ. The V gene lost 2 bases and the J gene lost 6 bases, with 15 bases spanning the gap.

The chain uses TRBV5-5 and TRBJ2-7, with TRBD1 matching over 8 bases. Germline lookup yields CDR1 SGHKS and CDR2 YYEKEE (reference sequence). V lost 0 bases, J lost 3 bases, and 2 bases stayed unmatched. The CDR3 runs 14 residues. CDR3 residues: CASSLVGTGYEQYF. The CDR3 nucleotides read TGTGCCAGCAGCTTGGTAGGGACAGGCTACGAGCAGTACTTC.

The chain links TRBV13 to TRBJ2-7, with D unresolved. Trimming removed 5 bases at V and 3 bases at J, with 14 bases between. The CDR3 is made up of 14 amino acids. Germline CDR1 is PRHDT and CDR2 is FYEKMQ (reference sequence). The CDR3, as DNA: TGTGCCAGCAGCCGGACGGGTCTTGGCTACGAGCAGTACTTC. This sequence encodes CASSRTGLGYEQYF.

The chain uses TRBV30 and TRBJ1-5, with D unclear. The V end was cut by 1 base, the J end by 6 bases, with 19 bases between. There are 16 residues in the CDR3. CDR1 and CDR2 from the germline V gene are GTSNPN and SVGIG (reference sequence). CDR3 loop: CAWSGKATYLRQPQHF. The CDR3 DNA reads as TGTGCCTGGAGTGGCAAGGCCACCTATTTGCGTCAGCCCCAGCATTTT.

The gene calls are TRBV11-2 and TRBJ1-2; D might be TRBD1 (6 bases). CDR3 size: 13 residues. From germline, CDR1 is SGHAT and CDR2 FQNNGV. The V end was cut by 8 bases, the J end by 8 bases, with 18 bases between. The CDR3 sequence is CASQTAQGYGYTF. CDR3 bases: TGTGCCAGCCAAACGGCACAGGGATACGGCTACACCTTC.

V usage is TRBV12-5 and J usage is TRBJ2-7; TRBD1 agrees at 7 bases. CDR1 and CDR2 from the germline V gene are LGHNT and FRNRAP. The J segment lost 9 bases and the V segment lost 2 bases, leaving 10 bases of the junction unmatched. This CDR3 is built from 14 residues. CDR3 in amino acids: CASGLTRDSQRQYF. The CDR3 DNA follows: TGTGCTAGTGGTTTGACGAGGGACAGCCAAAGGCAGTACTTC.

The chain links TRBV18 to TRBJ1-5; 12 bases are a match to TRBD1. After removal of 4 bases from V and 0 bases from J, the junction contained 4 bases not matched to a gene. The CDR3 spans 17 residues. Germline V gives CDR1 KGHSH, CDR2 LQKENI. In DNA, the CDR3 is TGTGCCAGCTCACAGGGACAGGGGGCGGATAGCAATCAGCCCCAGCATTTT. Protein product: CASSQGQGADSNQPQHF. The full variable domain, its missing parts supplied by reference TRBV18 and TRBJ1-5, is NAGVMQNPRHLVRRRGQEARLRCSPMKGHSHVYWYRQLPEEGLKFMVYLQKENIIDESGMPKERFSAEFPKEGPSILRIQQVVRGDSAAYFCASSQGQGADSNQPQHFGDGTRLSIL.

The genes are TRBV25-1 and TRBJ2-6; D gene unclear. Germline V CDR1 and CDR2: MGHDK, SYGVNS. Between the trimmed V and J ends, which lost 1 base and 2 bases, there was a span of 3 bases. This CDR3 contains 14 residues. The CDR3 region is CASSELAGANVLTF. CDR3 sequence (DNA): TGTGCCAGCAGTGAATTGGCTGGGGCCAACGTCCTGACTTTC.

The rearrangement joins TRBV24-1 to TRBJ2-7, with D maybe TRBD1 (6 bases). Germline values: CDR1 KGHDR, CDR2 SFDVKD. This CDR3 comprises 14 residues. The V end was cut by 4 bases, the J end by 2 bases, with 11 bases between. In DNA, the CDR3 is TGTGCCACCAGTGACGGGACAAGCACCTACGAGCAGTACTTC. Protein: CATSDGTSTYEQYF.

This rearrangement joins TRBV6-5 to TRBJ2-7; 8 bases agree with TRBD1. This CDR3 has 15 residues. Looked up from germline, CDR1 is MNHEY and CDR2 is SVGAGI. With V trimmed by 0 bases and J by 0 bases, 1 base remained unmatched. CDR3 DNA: TGTGCCAGCAGTTACTCAGGACAGGGCTCCTACGAGCAGTACTTC. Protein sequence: CASSYSGQGSYEQYF.

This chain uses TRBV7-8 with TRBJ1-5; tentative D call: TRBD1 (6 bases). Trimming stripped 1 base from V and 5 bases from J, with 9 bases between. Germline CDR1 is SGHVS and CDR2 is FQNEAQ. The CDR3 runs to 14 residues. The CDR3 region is CASSLDRVHQPQHF. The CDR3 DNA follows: TGTGCCAGCAGCTTAGACAGGGTTCATCAGCCCCAGCATTTT.

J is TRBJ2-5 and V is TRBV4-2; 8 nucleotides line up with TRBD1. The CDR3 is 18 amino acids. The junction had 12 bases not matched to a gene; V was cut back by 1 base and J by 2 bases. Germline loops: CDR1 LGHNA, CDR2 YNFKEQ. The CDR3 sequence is CASSQAKTGVERQETQYF. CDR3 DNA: TGTGCCAGCAGCCAAGCCAAGACAGGGGTCGAAAGGCAAGAGACCCAGTACTTC.

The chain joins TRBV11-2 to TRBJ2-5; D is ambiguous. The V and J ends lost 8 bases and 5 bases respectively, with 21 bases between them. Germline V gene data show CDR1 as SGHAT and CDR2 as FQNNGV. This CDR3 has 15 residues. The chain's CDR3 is CASHASPRLQETQYF. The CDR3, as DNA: TGTGCCAGCCATGCCTCACCCCGGCTACAGGAGACCCAGTACTTC.

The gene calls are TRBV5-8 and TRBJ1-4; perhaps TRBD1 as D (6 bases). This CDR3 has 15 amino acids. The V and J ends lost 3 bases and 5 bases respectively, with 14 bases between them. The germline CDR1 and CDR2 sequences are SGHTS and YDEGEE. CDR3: CASSYITGQNEKLFF. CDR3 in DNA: TGTGCCAGCAGCTACATAACCGGACAGAATGAAAAACTGTTTTTT.

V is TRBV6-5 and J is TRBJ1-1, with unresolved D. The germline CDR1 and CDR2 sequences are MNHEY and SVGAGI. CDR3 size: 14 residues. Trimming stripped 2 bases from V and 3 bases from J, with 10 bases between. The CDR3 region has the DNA TGTGCCAGCAGTTACGAGGGCAGAGACACTGAAGCTTTCTTT. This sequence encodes CASSYEGRDTEAFF.

The CDR3 is CAWARGSKETQYF. DNA of the CDR3: TGTGCCTGGGCCAGGGGGTCCAAAGAGACCCAGTACTTC. The rearrangement links TRBV30 to TRBJ2-5, with 7 bases identical to TRBD1. Germline V CDR1 and CDR2: GTSNPN, SVGIG (reference sequence). V dropped 5 bases and J dropped 3; count of bases not matched to a gene: 6. CDR3 length equals 13 residues. Variable domain in full (rest from reference TRBV30 and TRBJ2-5): SQTIHQWPATLVQPVGSPLSLECTVEGTSNPNLYWYRQAAGRGLQLLFYSVGIGQISSEVPQNLSASRPQDRQFILSSKKLLLSDSGFYLCAWARGSKETQYFGPGTRLLVL.

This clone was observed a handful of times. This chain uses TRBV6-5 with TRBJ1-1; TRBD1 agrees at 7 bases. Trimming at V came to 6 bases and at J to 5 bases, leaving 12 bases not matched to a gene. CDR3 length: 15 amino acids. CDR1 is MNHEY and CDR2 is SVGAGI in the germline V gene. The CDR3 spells CASSYLTGVGTEAFF. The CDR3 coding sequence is TGTGCCAGCAGCTATCTAACAGGGGTCGGGACTGAAGCTTTCTTT.